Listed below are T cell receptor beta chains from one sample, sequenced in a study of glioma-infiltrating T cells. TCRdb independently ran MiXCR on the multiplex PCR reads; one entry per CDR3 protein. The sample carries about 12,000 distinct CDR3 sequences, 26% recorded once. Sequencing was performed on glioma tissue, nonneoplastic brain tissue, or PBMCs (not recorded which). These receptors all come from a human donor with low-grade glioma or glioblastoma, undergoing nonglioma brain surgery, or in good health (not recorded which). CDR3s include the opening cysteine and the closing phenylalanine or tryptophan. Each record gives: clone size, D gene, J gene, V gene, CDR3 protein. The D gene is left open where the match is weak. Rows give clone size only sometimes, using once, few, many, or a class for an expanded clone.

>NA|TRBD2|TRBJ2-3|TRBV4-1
CASSQWTSGRSGDTQYF
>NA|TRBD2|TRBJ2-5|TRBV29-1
CSDRGVRETQYF
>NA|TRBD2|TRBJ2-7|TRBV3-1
CASSQGLADTYEQYF
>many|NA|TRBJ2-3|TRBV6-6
CASSYWAPTDTQYF
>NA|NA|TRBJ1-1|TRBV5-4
CASRQSKNTEAFF
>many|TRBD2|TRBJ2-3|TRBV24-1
CATSGTSGTDTQYF
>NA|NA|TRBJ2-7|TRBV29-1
CSVSLQGITYEQYF
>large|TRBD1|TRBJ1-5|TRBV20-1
CSARDRGNNQPQHF
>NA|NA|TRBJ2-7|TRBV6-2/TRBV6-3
CASSYSSAVQYF
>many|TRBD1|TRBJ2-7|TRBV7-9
CASSLGQGLSYEQYF
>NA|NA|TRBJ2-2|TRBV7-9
CASSLGGDGELFF
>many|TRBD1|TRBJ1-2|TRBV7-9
CASRRTGPYGYTF
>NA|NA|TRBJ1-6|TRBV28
CASSERGSNSPLHF
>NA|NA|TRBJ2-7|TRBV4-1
CASSQEDSYEQYF
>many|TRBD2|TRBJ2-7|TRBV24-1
CATSDGGTSGKQYF
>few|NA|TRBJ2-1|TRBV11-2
CASSLGGTAANEQFF
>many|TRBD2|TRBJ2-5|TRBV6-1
CASSLSGRGEKTQYF
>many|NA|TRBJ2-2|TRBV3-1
CASSQVRTGELFF
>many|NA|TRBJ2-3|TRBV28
CTSSPTDMPGDTQYF
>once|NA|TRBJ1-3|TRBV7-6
CASTTPGIGDTIYF
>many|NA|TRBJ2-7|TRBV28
CASSFRFYGPSYEQYF
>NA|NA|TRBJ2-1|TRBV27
CASSSGDRDEQFF
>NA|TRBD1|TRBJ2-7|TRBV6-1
CASSLPRDSPHEQYF
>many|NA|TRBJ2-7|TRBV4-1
CASSQEYGSIGEQYF
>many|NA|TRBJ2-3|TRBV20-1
CSAREPGGPGTDTQYF
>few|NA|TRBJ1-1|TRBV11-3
CASSLDGLNTEAFF
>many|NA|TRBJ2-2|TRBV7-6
CASRGDTGELFF
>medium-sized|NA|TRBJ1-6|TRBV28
CASSWRGGENSPLHF
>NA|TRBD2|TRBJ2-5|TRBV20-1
CSASSGGDAGTKYF
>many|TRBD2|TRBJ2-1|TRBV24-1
CATSETMSGSDRYNEQFF